This T cell receptor (beta chain) was sequenced in a study of blood T cell repertoires in COVID-19. Study-wide context: The United States, Italy and Spain provided the acute and convalescent COVID-19 samples. Sources were T cells, B-cell-depleted T cells, or PBMCs; the material itself was cDNA or gDNA.

Per the germline V gene, CDR1 is SGHTA and CDR2 is FQGNSA. This CDR3 region has 18 residues. V trimming: 4 bases; J trimming: 6 bases; junction bases outside the gene matches: 14. Assay used: immunoSEQ multiplex PCR; TCRdb lists only in-frame clones, some missing. The sample lists roughly 140,000 clones, approximately 84% occurring once. Cohorts were based on clinical histories the participants reported. The genes are TRBV7-2 and TRBJ2-7, with 14 bases lining up with TRBD2. The material sequenced was PBMCs or T cells enriched from blood (not recorded which). The receptor was isolated from a young woman who had been exposed to COVID-19. As DNA, the CDR3 is TGTGCCAGCAGCTACAGCGGGTCCGGGACTAGCGGGAGAGGCGAGCAGTACTTC. This gives the protein CASSYSGSGTSGRGEQYF.